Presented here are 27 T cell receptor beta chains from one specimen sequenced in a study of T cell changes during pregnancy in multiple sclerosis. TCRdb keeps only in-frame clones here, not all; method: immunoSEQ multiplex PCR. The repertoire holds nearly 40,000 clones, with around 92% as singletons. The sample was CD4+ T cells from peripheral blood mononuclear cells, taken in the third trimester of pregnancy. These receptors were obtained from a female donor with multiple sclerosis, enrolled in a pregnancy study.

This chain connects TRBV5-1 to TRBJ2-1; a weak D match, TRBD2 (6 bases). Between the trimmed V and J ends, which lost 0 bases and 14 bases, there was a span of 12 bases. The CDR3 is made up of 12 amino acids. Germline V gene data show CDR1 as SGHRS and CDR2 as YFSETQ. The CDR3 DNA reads TGCGCCAGCAGCTTGGACCGACTAGTCAAGTTCTTC. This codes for CASSLDRLVKFF.

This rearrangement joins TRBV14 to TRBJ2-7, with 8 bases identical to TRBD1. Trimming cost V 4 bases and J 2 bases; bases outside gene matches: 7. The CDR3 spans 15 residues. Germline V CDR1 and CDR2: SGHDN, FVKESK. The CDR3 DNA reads TGTGCCAGCAGCCGCGGACAGGGTGCCCCCTACGAGCAGTACTTC. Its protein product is CASSRGQGAPYEQYF. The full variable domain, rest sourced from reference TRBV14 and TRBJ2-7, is EAGVTQFPSHSVIEKGQTVTLRCDPISGHDNLYWYRRVMGKEIKFLLHFVKESKQDESGMPNNRFLAERTGGTYSTLKVQPAELEDSGVYFCASSRGQGAPYEQYFGPGTRLTVT.

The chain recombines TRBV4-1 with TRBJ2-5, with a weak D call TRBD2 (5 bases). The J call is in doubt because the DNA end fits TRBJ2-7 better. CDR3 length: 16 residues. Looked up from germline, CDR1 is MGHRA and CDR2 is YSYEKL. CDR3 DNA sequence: TGCGCCAGCAGCCAAGAGAGGGTGTTCCATGTCTACGAGCAGTACTTC. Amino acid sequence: CASSQERVFHVYEQYF.

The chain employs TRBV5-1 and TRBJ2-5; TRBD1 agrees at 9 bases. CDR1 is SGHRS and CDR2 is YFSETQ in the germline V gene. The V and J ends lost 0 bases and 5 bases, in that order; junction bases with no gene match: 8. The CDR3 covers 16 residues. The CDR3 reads CASSLATWTGDETQYF. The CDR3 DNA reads TGCGCCAGCAGCTTGGCCACCTGGACAGGGGATGAGACCCAGTACTTC.

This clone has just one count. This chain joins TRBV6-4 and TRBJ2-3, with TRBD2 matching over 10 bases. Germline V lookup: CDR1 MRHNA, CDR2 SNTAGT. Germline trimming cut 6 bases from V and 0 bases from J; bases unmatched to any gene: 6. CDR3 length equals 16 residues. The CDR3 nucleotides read TGTGCCAGCAGCAGACTGGGACTAGCGAGCACAGATACGCAGTATTTT. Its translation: CASSRLGLASTDTQYF.

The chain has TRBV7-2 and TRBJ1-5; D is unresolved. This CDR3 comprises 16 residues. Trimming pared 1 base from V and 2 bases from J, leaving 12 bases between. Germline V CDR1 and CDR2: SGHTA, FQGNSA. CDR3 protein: CASSLGPDGGNQPQHF. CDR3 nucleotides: TGTGCCAGCAGCTTAGGGCCAGACGGGGGCAATCAGCCCCAGCATTTT.

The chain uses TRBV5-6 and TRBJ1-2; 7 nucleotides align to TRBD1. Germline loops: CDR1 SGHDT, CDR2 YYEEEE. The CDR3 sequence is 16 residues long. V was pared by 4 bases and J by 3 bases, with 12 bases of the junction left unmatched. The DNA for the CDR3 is TGTGCCAGCAGCCTACTCCCGACAGGGAAGGACTATGGCTACACCTTC. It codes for CASSLLPTGKDYGYTF.

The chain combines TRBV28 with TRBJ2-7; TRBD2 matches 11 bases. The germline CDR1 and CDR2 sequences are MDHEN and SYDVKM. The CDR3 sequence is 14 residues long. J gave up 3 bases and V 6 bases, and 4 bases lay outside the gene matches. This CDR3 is CASRPTSGNYEQYF. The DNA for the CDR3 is TGTGCCAGCAGACCGACTAGCGGGAACTACGAGCAGTACTTC. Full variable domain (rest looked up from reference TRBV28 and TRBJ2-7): DVKVTQSSRYLVKRTGEKVFLECVQDMDHENMFWYRQDPGLGLRLIYFSYDVKMKEKGDIPEGYSVSREKKERFSLILESASTNQTSMYLCASRPTSGNYEQYFGPGTRLTVT.

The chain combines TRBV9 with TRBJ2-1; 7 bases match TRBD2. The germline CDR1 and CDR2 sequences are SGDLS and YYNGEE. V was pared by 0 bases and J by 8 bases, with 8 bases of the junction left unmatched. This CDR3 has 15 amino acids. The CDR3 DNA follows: TGTGCCAGCAGCGTAGGTCTCCGGGAGGAGGATGAGCAGTTCTTC. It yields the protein CASSVGLREEDEQFF. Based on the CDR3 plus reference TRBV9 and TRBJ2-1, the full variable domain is DSGVTQTPKHLITATGQRVTLRCSPRSGDLSVYWYQQSLDQGLQFLIQYYNGEERAKGNILERFSAQQFPDLHSELNLSSLELGDSALYFCASSVGLREEDEQFFGPGTRLTVL.

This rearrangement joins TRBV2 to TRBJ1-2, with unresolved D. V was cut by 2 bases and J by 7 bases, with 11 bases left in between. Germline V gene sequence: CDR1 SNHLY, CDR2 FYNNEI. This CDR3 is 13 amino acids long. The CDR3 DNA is TGTGCCAGCAGTGAAAACGCCGGTGCTGGCTACACCTTC. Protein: CASSENAGAGYTF.

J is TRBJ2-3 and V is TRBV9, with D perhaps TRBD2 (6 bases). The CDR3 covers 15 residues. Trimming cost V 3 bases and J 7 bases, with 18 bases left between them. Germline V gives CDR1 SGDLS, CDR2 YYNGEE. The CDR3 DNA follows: TGTGCCAGCAGCGGCCCTCGGGACTCCCCTTATACGCAGTATTTT. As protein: CASSGPRDSPYTQYF.

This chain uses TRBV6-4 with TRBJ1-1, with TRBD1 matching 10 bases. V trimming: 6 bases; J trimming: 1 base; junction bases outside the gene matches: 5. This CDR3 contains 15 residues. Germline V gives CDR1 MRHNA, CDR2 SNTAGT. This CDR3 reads CASRERTGGNTEAFF. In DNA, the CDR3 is TGTGCCAGCAGGGAACGGACAGGGGGGAACACTGAAGCTTTCTTT.

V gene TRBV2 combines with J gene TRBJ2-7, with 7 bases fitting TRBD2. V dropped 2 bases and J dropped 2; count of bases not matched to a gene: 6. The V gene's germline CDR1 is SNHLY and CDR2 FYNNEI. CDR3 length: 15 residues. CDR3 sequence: CASSEQGGQPYEQYF. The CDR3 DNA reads TGTGCCAGCAGTGAACAGGGAGGGCAGCCCTACGAGCAGTACTTC. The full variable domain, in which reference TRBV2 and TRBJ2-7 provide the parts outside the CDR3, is EPEVTQTPSHQVTQMGQEVILRCVPISNHLYFYWYRQILGQKVEFLVSFYNNEISEKSEIFDDQFSVERPDGSNFTLKIRSTKLEDSAMYFCASSEQGGQPYEQYFGPGTRLTVT.

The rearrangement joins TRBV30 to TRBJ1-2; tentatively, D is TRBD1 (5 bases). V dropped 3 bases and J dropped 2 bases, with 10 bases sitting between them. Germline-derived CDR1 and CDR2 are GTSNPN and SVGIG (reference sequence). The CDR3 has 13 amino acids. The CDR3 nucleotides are TGTGCCTGGAGGACGGGGGGGAACTATGGCTACACCTTC. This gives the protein CAWRTGGNYGYTF.

The CDR3 protein is CASSVRQGAIEAFF. CDR3 bases: TGTGCCAGCAGTGTAAGGCAGGGGGCGATTGAAGCTTTCTTT. V is TRBV2 and J is TRBJ1-1, with TRBD1 identical over 8 bases. CDR1 and CDR2 (germline): SNHLY, FYNNEI. CDR3 length: 14 amino acids. The junction had 8 bases not matched to a gene; V was cut back by 4 bases and J by 7 bases.

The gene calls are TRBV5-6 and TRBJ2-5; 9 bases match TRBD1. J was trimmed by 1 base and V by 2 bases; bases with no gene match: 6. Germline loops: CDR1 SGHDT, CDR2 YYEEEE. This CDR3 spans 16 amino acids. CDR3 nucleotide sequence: TGTGCCAGCAGCTTCGGGACAGGGCCATTCCAAGAGACCCAGTACTTC. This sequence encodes CASSFGTGPFQETQYF. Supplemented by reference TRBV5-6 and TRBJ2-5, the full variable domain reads DAGVTQSPTHLIKTRGQQVTLRCSPKSGHDTVSWYQQALGQGPQFIFQYYEEEERQRGNFPDRFSGHQFPNYSSELNVNALLLGDSALYLCASSFGTGPFQETQYFGPGTRLLVL.

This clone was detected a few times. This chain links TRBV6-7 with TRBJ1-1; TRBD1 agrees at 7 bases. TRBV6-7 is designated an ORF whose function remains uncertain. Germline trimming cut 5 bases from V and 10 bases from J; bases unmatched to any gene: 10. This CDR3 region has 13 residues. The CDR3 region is CASSPLGGPGAFF. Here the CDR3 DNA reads TGTGCCAGCAGTCCCCTAGGGGGCCCTGGAGCTTTCTTT.

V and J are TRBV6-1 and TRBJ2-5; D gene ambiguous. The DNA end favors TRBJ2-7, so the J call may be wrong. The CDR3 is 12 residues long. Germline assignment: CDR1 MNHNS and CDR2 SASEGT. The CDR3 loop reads CASSEFPSEQYF. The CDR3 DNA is TGTGCCAGCAGTGAGTTCCCCAGCGAGCAGTACTTC.

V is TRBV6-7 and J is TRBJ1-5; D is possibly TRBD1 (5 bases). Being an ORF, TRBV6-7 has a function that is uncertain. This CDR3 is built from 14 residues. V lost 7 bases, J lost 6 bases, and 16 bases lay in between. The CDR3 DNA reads TGTGCCAGCACCGAGACGGGGGGAGGTCAGCCCCAGCATTTT. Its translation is CASTETGGGQPQHF.

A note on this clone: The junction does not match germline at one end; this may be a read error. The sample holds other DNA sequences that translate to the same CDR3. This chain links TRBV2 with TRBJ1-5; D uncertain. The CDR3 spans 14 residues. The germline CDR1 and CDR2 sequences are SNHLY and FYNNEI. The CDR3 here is CASREAYSNQPQHF. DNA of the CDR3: TGTGCCAGCAGGGAAGCTTATAGCAATCAGCCCCAGCATTTT.

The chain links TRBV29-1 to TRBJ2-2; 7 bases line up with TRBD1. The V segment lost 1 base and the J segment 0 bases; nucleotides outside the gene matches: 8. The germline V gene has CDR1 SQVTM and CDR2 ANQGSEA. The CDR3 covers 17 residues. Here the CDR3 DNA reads TGCAGCGTTGAAGCCCTTTTGGGACAGACGAACACCGGGGAGCTGTTTTTT. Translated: CSVEALLGQTNTGELFF.

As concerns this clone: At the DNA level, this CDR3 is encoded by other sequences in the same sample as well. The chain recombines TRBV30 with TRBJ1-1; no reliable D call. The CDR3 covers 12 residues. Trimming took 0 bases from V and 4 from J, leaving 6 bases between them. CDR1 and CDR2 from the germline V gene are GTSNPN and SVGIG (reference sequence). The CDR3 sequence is CAWSVRGTEAFF. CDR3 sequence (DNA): TGTGCCTGGAGTGTACGGGGCACTGAAGCTTTCTTT.

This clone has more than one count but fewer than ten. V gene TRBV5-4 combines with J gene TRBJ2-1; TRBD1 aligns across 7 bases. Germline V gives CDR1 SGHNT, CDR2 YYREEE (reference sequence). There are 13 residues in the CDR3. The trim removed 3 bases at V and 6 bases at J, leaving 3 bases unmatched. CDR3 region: CASSWRQGNEQFF. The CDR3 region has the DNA TGTGCCAGCAGCTGGAGACAGGGCAATGAGCAGTTCTTC.

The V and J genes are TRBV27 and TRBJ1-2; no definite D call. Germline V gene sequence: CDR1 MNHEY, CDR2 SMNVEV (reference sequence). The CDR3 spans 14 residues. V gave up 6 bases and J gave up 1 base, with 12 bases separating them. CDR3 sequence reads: CASRSGADNYGYTF. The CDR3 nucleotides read TGTGCCAGCAGGTCAGGAGCGGATAACTATGGCTACACCTTC.

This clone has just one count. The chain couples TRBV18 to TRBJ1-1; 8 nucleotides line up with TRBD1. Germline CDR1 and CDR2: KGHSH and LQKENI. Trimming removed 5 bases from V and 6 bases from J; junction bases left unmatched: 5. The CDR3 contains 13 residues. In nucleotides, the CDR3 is TGTGCCAGCTCAGGGGGACAGGAGGCTGAAGCTTTCTTT. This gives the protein CASSGGQEAEAFF.

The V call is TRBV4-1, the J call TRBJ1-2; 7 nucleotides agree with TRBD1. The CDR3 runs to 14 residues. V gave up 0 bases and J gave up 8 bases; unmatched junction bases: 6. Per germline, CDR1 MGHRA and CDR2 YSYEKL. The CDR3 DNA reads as TGCGCCAGCAGCCAAGAAAGAGGGGGCTGGGGCTACACCTTC. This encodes CASSQERGGWGYTF.

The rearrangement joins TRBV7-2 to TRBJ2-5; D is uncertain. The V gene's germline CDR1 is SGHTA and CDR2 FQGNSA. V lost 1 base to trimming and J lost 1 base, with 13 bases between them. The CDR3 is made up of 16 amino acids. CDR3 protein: CASSLVVGGGQETQYF. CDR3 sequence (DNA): TGTGCCAGCAGCTTAGTTGTCGGCGGCGGCCAAGAGACCCAGTACTTC.